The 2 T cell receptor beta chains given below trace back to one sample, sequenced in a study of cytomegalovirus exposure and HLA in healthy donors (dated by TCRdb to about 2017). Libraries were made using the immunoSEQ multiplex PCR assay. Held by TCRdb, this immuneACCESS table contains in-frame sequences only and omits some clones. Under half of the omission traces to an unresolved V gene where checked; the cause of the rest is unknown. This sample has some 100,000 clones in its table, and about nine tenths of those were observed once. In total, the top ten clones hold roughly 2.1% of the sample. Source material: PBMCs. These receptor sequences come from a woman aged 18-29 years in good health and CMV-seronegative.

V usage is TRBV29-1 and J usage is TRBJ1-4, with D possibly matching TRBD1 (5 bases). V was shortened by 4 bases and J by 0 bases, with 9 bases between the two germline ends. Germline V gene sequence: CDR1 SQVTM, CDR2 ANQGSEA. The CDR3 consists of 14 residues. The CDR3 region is CSVAGEATNEKLFF. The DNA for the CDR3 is TGCAGCGTTGCGGGGGAGGCAACTAATGAAAAACTGTTTTTT.

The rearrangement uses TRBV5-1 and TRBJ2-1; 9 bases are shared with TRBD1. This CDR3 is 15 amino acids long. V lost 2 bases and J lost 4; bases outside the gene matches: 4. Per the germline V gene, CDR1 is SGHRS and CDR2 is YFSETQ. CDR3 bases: TGCGCCAGCAGCTTACAGGGGGCCTCGTACAATGAGCAGTTCTTC. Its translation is CASSLQGASYNEQFF.